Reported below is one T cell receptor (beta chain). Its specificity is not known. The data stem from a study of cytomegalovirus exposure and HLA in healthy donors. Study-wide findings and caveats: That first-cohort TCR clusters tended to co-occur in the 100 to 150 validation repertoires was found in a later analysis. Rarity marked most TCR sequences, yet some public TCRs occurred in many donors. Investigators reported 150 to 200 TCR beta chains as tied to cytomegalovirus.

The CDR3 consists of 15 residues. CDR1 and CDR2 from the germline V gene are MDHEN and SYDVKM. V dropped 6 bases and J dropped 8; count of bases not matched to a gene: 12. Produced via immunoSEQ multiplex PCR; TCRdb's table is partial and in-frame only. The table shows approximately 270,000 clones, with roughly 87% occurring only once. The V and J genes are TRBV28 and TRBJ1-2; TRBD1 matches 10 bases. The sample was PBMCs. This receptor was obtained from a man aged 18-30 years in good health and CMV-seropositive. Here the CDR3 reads CASRIPGQGLPGYTF. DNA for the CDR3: TGTGCCAGCAGGATTCCGGGACAGGGGCTTCCGGGCTACACCTTC.